This T cell receptor beta chain comes out of a study of sequential checkpoint blockade in melanoma. Looking at the study overall: First-line arms were nivolumab then ipilimumab, or the reverse, randomized 1:1.

The protocol was immunoSEQ multiplex PCR, while the TCRdb copy is restricted to in-frame clones and leaves out a portion. The sample includes some 2,700 clones, 22% of them seen just once. Study conclusions and caveats: Response in arm A was associated with pretreatment TIL clonality.

The germline V gene encodes CDR1 LGHNT and CDR2 FRNRAP. The ends lost 5 bases at V and 5 bases at J; junction bases unmatched: 10. This CDR3 is built from 16 residues. By proportion, this clone is large. Its antigen remains unidentified. Regarding treatment: randomized to nivolumab then ipilimumab (arm A) or the reverse (arm B). J is TRBJ2-1 and V is TRBV12-5; 9 nucleotides match TRBD1. The material was tumor tissue (inferred from file names), obtained from a patient given nivolumab and ipilimumab in sequence. The clonotype originates from a human donor with melanoma. The CDR3 nucleotides read TGTGCTAGTGGTCCCGGGGGACAGGGTAATAACAATGAGCAGTTCTTC. It translates to CASGPGGQGNNNEQFF.